Listed below are T cell receptor beta chains from one sample, sequenced in a study of low-dose radiotherapy and immunotherapy resistance in tumors. TCRdb passed the reads through MiXCR, listing each CDR3 protein once. The table has roughly 54,000 distinct CDR3 sequences, around 25% seen once. Sequencing used PBMCs, obtained before treatment. The receptor source for this set is a male donor with prostate cancer. Both conserved end residues are part of each CDR3. Each record gives: J gene, clone size, V gene, D gene, CDR3 DNA, CDR3 protein. D genes are given only for firm matches. Clone size, where shown, is once, few, many, or a class for clones that have expanded.

j_gene: TRBJ1-1
abundance: .
v_gene: TRBV11-3
d_gene: .
CDR3nt: TGTGCCAGCAGCTTAAGGGCAAACGAAGCTTTCTTT
CDR3aa: CASSLRANEAFF

j_gene: TRBJ2-5
abundance: many
v_gene: TRBV11-2
d_gene: .
CDR3nt: TGTGCCAGCAGTACAGTGGGGTGGGACACTAAGACCCAGTACTTC
CDR3aa: CASSTVGWDTKTQYF

j_gene: TRBJ2-2
abundance: many
v_gene: TRBV28
d_gene: TRBD2
CDR3nt: TGTGCCAGCAGTTATAATATTCTCCTGGCTAGCGGGACGAGGAGGACCGGGGAGCTGTTTTTT
CDR3aa: CASSYNILLASGTRRTGELFF

j_gene: TRBJ2-2
abundance: many
v_gene: TRBV4-1
d_gene: .
CDR3nt: TGCGCCAGCAGCCCGTTGGGGACTGCGACCGGGGAGCTGTTTTTT
CDR3aa: CASSPLGTATGELFF

j_gene: TRBJ2-1
abundance: .
v_gene: TRBV5-1
d_gene: TRBD2
CDR3nt: TGCGCCAGCAGCCCCCCCGGGACTAGCGGGATCAATGAGCAGTTCTTC
CDR3aa: CASSPPGTSGINEQFF

j_gene: TRBJ2-7
abundance: many
v_gene: TRBV19
d_gene: TRBD1
CDR3nt: TGTGCCAGTAGTAGCTCCGGGACAGGGGGAATCTACGAGCAGTACTTC
CDR3aa: CASSSSGTGGIYEQYF

j_gene: TRBJ2-4
abundance: many
v_gene: TRBV5-5
d_gene: .
CDR3nt: TGTGCCAGCAGCTTGGCGGGGGCCCTCCAAAACATTCAGTACTTC
CDR3aa: CASSLAGALQNIQYF

j_gene: TRBJ2-2
abundance: .
v_gene: TRBV5-1
d_gene: TRBD1
CDR3nt: TGCGCCAGCAGCTCGAAAACCGGGACAGGGGGGACCGGGGAGCTGTTTTTT
CDR3aa: CASSSKTGTGGTGELFF

j_gene: TRBJ1-1
abundance: many
v_gene: TRBV9
d_gene: .
CDR3nt: TGTGCCAGCAGCGTAGGAGAAGGGACACTGAACACTGAAGCTTTCTTT
CDR3aa: CASSVGEGTLNTEAFF

j_gene: TRBJ2-3
abundance: many
v_gene: TRBV5-1
d_gene: .
CDR3nt: TGCGCCAGCAGCATCGCGACAGATACGCAGTATTTT
CDR3aa: CASSIATDTQYF

j_gene: TRBJ2-1
abundance: many
v_gene: TRBV6-2/TRBV6-3
d_gene: .
CDR3nt: TGTGCCAGCAGCCGTAGCAGGCAGGGGAATTTTTACAATGAGCAGTTCTTC
CDR3aa: CASSRSRQGNFYNEQFF

j_gene: TRBJ2-7
abundance: many
v_gene: TRBV6-1
d_gene: .
CDR3nt: TGTGCCAGCAGCTTGGTCATCGGGTCCGAGCAGTACTTC
CDR3aa: CASSLVIGSEQYF

j_gene: TRBJ2-7
abundance: .
v_gene: TRBV5-1
d_gene: .
CDR3nt: TGCGCCAGCAGTCCCACAGGGCACGCTACCTACGAGCAGTACTTC
CDR3aa: CASSPTGHATYEQYF

j_gene: TRBJ2-1
abundance: .
v_gene: TRBV5-1
d_gene: TRBD2
CDR3nt: TGCGCCAGCAGCTTGGTCACTAGCGGGCGCAATGAGCAGTTCTTC
CDR3aa: CASSLVTSGRNEQFF

j_gene: TRBJ1-1
abundance: many
v_gene: TRBV5-1
d_gene: .
CDR3nt: TGCGCCAGCAGCTTGATTGGTAGGAACACTGAAGCTTTCTTT
CDR3aa: CASSLIGRNTEAFF

j_gene: TRBJ2-1
abundance: many
v_gene: TRBV12-3/TRBV12-4
d_gene: .
CDR3nt: TGTGCCAGCAGCCGCGCGCAAGGACGGGGCAATGAGCAGTTCTTC
CDR3aa: CASSRAQGRGNEQFF

j_gene: TRBJ1-1
abundance: .
v_gene: TRBV29-1
d_gene: .
CDR3nt: TGCAGCGTGATTTGGGAGCAGAACACTGAAGCTTTCTTT
CDR3aa: CSVIWEQNTEAFF

j_gene: TRBJ2-3
abundance: many
v_gene: TRBV11-2
d_gene: .
CDR3nt: TGTGCCAGCAGCTTAGATCGAGGGGTCACAGATACGCAGTATTTT
CDR3aa: CASSLDRGVTDTQYF

j_gene: TRBJ2-5
abundance: once
v_gene: TRBV5-1
d_gene: TRBD2
CDR3nt: TGCGCCAGCAGCTTGGAGTCTCTAGCGGGAGTTGGAGAGACCCAGTACTTC
CDR3aa: CASSLESLAGVGETQYF

j_gene: TRBJ2-3
abundance: many
v_gene: TRBV2
d_gene: TRBD1
CDR3nt: TGTGCCAGCAGTGTACAGGGGGAGTATTTT
CDR3aa: CASSVQGEYF

j_gene: TRBJ2-5
abundance: many
v_gene: TRBV7-8
d_gene: TRBD1
CDR3nt: TGTGCCAGCAGCTCCGGGACAGGGAAAGGGACCCAGTACTTC
CDR3aa: CASSSGTGKGTQYF

j_gene: TRBJ2-7
abundance: few
v_gene: TRBV28
d_gene: TRBD1
CDR3nt: TGTGCCAGCAGTTGGACAGGGGCTAGCTCCTACGAGCAGTACTTC
CDR3aa: CASSWTGASSYEQYF

j_gene: TRBJ2-7
abundance: many
v_gene: TRBV19
d_gene: .
CDR3nt: TGTGCCAGTAGTATGGGGACGCGGGACTACGAGCAGTACTTC
CDR3aa: CASSMGTRDYEQYF

j_gene: TRBJ2-3
abundance: many
v_gene: TRBV13
d_gene: TRBD1
CDR3nt: TGTGCCAGCAGACGGACAGGAGAAGCAGATACGCAGTATTTT
CDR3aa: CASRRTGEADTQYF

j_gene: TRBJ2-5
abundance: .
v_gene: TRBV29-1
d_gene: TRBD1
CDR3nt: TGCAGCGCTCGACAGGGGTATGAGACCCAGTACTTC
CDR3aa: CSARQGYETQYF

j_gene: TRBJ1-4
abundance: .
v_gene: TRBV28
d_gene: .
CDR3nt: .
CDR3aa: CASTLGFGEKLFFFFFF

j_gene: TRBJ1-1
abundance: many
v_gene: TRBV5-4
d_gene: .
CDR3nt: TGTGCCAGCAGCTTGACGGAACTGAACACTGAAGCTTTCTTT
CDR3aa: CASSLTELNTEAFF

j_gene: TRBJ2-7
abundance: many
v_gene: TRBV6-1
d_gene: .
CDR3nt: TGTGCCAGCAGTGAAGCGCCCGCCGATGAGGGTTGGAACGAGCAGTACTTC
CDR3aa: CASSEAPADEGWNEQYF

j_gene: TRBJ1-1
abundance: many
v_gene: TRBV27
d_gene: .
CDR3nt: TGTGCCAGCAGTTTTCGGGGACCTATAAGGGAAGCTTTCTTT
CDR3aa: CASSFRGPIREAFF

j_gene: TRBJ2-7
abundance: many
v_gene: TRBV6-6
d_gene: TRBD2
CDR3nt: TGTGCCAGCAGGGCCGGGACTAGCGGCTTCTACGAGCAGTACTTC
CDR3aa: CASRAGTSGFYEQYF

j_gene: TRBJ2-1
abundance: many
v_gene: TRBV6-5
d_gene: TRBD2
CDR3nt: TGTGCCAGCAGGACCGGGACTAGCGGGGTGAGCTCCTACAATGAGCAGTTCTTC
CDR3aa: CASRTGTSGVSSYNEQFF

j_gene: TRBJ2-1
abundance: .
v_gene: TRBV6-6
d_gene: TRBD2
CDR3nt: TGTGCCAGCAGTTACTCTAGCGGGAGGAACAATGAGCAGTTCTTC
CDR3aa: CASSYSSGRNNEQFF

j_gene: TRBJ2-1
abundance: few
v_gene: TRBV19
d_gene: TRBD2
CDR3nt: TGTGCCAGTAGCCTCCCGGTTGCGGGGGGAGATGAGCAGTTCTTC
CDR3aa: CASSLPVAGGDEQFF

j_gene: TRBJ1-1
abundance: .
v_gene: TRBV9
d_gene: .
CDR3nt: TGTGCCAGCAGCGGAGGACCGAGAAGGAACACTGAAGCTTTCTTT
CDR3aa: CASSGGPRRNTEAFF

j_gene: TRBJ2-1
abundance: many
v_gene: TRBV10-3
d_gene: TRBD1
CDR3nt: TGTGCCATAAGACAGGGTGCCTACAATGAGCAGTTCTTC
CDR3aa: CAIRQGAYNEQFF

j_gene: TRBJ2-2
abundance: many
v_gene: TRBV5-1
d_gene: .
CDR3nt: TGCGCCAGCAGCTTGTTGGGCCCCACCGGGGAGCTGTTTTTT
CDR3aa: CASSLLGPTGELFF

j_gene: TRBJ1-5
abundance: .
v_gene: TRBV12-3/TRBV12-4
d_gene: .
CDR3nt: TGTGCCAGCGGTCGGACAGACATCTATAGCAATCAGCCCCAGCATTTT
CDR3aa: CASGRTDIYSNQPQHF

j_gene: TRBJ2-7
abundance: many
v_gene: TRBV4-1
d_gene: .
CDR3nt: TGCGCCAGCAGCCAAGTTGGCCCCTACGAGCAGTACTTC
CDR3aa: CASSQVGPYEQYF

j_gene: TRBJ2-7
abundance: .
v_gene: TRBV20-1
d_gene: TRBD1
CDR3nt: TGCAGTGCTAGGGGCCCTGCGGAACTCAGGGGGGAGCAGTACTTC
CDR3aa: CSARGPAELRGEQYF

j_gene: TRBJ2-5
abundance: few
v_gene: TRBV12-3/TRBV12-4
d_gene: .
CDR3nt: TGTGCCAGCAGCCCCAGCGTGGGGGGCGAGACCCAGTACTTC
CDR3aa: CASSPSVGGETQYF

j_gene: TRBJ1-5
abundance: .
v_gene: TRBV6-1
d_gene: TRBD1
CDR3nt: TGTGCCAGCAGTGACCGAACCGGACAGGGAGGAGGGCAGCCCCAGCATTTT
CDR3aa: CASSDRTGQGGGQPQHF

j_gene: TRBJ2-3
abundance: many
v_gene: TRBV28
d_gene: TRBD2
CDR3nt: TGTGGCGCGTCTTCCACTAGCGGGAGGCCACCAGATACGCAGTATTTT
CDR3aa: CGASSTSGRPPDTQYF

j_gene: TRBJ1-5
abundance: .
v_gene: TRBV28
d_gene: .
CDR3nt: TGTGCCAGCAGTTTCCGGGACTATAGCAATCAGCCCCAGCATTTT
CDR3aa: CASSFRDYSNQPQHF

j_gene: TRBJ2-7
abundance: .
v_gene: TRBV18
d_gene: TRBD2
CDR3nt: TGTGCCAGCTCACCCCTAGCGGGAGAGGCCGAGCAGTACTTC
CDR3aa: CASSPLAGEAEQYF

j_gene: TRBJ2-3
abundance: .
v_gene: TRBV7-9
d_gene: TRBD2
CDR3nt: TGTGCCAGCAGCTTTGGCGGGAGCGGTACAGATACGCAGTATTTT
CDR3aa: CASSFGGSGTDTQYF

j_gene: TRBJ1-2
abundance: many
v_gene: TRBV28
d_gene: .
CDR3nt: TGTGCCAGCAGTTCTGACCTGGGCTACACCTTC
CDR3aa: CASSSDLGYTF

j_gene: TRBJ1-5
abundance: many
v_gene: TRBV6-1
d_gene: .
CDR3nt: TGTGCCTCTATGCTATGGCGGGACAGCAATCAGCCCCAGCATTTT
CDR3aa: CASMLWRDSNQPQHF

j_gene: TRBJ1-5
abundance: few
v_gene: TRBV12-3/TRBV12-4
d_gene: TRBD1
CDR3nt: TGTGCCAGCAGTTCGACCGGGACAGGAGATCAGCCCCAGCATTTT
CDR3aa: CASSSTGTGDQPQHF

j_gene: TRBJ2-5
abundance: many
v_gene: TRBV5-4
d_gene: .
CDR3nt: TGTGCCAGCAGCTTGTCGGGGACGCAAGAGACCCAGTACTTC
CDR3aa: CASSLSGTQETQYF

j_gene: TRBJ2-5
abundance: many
v_gene: TRBV6-5
d_gene: TRBD2
CDR3nt: TGTGCCAGCAGTTACTCGAAAGCTAGCGGGAGGTCGGAGACCCAGTACTTC
CDR3aa: CASSYSKASGRSETQYF

j_gene: TRBJ2-7
abundance: medium-sized
v_gene: TRBV5-4
d_gene: .
CDR3nt: TGTGCCAGCAGCTTGGGGGCGGCGGGGAGTCACTACGAGCAGTACTTC
CDR3aa: CASSLGAAGSHYEQYF

j_gene: TRBJ2-7
abundance: many
v_gene: TRBV7-3
d_gene: .
CDR3nt: TGTGCCAGCAGCTTAGGAGGAGGATACGAGCAGTACTTC
CDR3aa: CASSLGGGYEQYF

j_gene: TRBJ2-5
abundance: .
v_gene: TRBV5-4
d_gene: TRBD2
CDR3nt: TGTGCCAGCTGTCGGGGGGGGACCGAGGCCCAGTACTTC
CDR3aa: CASCRGGTEAQYF